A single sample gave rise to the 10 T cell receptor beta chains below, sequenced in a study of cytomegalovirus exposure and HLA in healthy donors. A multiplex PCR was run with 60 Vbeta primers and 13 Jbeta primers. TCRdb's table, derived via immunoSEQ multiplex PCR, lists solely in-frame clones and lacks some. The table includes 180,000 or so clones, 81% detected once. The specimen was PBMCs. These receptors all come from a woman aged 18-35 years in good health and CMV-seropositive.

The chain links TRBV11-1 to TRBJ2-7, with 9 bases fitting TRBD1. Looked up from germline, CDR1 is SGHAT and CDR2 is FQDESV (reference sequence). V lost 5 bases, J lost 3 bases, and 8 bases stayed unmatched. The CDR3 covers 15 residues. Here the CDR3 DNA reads TGTGCCAGCAGCCGTCCGGGACAGGGTATCTACGAGCAGTACTTC. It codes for CASSRPGQGIYEQYF.

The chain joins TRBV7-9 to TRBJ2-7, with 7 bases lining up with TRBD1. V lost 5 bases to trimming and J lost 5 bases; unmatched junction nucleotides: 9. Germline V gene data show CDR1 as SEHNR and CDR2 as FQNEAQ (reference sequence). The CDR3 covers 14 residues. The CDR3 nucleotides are TGTGCCAGCAGCGGACAGGCGGAGAGAGACGAGCAGTACTTC. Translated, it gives CASSGQAERDEQYF.

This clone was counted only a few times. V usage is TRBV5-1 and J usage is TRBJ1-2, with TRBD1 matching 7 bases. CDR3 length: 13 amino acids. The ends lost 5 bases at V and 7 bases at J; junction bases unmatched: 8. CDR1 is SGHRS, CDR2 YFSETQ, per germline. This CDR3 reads CASRLSTGSGYTF. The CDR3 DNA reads TGCGCCAGCAGGCTCTCGACAGGGTCTGGCTACACCTTC.

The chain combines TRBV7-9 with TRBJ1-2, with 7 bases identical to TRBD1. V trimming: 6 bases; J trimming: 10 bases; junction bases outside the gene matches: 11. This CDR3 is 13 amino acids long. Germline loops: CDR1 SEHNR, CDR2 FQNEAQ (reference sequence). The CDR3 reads CASRLDRDNDYTF. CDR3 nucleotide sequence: TGTGCCAGCAGACTCGACAGGGACAATGACTACACCTTC.

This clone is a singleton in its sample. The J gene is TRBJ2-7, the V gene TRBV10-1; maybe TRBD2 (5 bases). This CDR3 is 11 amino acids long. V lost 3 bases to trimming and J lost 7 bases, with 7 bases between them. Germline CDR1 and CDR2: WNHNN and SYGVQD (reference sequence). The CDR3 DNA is TGCGCCAGCAGTGATTCGGGAGAGCAGTACTTC. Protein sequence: CASSDSGEQYF.

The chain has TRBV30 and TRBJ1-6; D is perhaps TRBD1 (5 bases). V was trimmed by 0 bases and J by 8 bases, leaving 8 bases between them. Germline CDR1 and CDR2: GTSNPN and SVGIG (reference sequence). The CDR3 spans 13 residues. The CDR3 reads CAWSVGQDSPLHF. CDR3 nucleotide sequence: TGTGCCTGGAGTGTGGGGCAGGATTCACCCCTCCACTTT.

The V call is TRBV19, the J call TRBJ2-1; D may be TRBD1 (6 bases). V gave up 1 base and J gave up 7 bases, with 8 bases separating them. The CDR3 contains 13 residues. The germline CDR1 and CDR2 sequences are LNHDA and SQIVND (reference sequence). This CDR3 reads CASSIGGLNEQFF. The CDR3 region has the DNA TGTGCCAGTAGTATAGGGGGGCTTAATGAGCAGTTCTTC.

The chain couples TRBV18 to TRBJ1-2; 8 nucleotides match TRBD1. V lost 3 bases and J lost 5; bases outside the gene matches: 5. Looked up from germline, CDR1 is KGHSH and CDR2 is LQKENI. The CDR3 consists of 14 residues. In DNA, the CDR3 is TGTGCCAGCTCACCGGACAGGGAGGGATATGGCTACACCTTC. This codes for CASSPDREGYGYTF.

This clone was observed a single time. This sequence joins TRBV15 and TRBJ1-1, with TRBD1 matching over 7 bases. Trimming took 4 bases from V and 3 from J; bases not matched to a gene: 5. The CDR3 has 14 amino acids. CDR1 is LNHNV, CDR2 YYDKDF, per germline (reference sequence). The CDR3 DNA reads TGTGCCACCAGCAACTCAGGGGGGTACACTGAAGCTTTCTTT. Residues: CATSNSGGYTEAFF.

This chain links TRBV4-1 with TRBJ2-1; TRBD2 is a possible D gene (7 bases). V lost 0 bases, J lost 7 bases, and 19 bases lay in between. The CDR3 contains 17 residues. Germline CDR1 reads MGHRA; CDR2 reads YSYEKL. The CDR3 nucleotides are TGCGCCAGCAGCCAAGATAGAGACGGGGGGCTCGGGAATGAGCAGTTCTTC. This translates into CASSQDRDGGLGNEQFF.